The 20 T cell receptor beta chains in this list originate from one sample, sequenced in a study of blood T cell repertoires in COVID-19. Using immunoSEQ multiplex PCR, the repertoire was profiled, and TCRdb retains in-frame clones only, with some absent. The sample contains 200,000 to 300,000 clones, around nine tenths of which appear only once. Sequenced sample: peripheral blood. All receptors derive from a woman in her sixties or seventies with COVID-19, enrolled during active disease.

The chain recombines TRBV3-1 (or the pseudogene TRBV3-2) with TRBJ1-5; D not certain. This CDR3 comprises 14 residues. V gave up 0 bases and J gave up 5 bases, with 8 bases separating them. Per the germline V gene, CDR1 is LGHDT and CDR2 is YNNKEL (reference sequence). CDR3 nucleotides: TGTGCCAGCAGCCAAGATTTCCGGGATCAGCCCCAGCATTTT. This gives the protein CASSQDFRDQPQHF.

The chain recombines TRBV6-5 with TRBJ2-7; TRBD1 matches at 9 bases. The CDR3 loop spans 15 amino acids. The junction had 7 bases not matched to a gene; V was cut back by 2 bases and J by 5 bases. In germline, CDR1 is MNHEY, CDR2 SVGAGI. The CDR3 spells CASSYPGTGSHEQYF. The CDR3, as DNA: TGTGCCAGCAGTTACCCCGGGACAGGGTCCCACGAGCAGTACTTC.

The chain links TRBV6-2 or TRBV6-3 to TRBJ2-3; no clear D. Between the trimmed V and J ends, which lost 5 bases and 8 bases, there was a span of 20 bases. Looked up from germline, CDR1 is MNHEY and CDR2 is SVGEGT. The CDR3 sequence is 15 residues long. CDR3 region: CASSPRLQSYGTQYF. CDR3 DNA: TGTGCCAGCAGTCCCAGACTTCAATCGTACGGTACGCAGTATTTT.

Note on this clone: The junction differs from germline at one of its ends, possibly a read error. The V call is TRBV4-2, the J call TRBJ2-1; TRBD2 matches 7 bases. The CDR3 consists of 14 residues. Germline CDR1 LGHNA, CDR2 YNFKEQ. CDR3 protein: CASSQDLGAGLVLF. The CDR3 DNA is TGTGCCAGCAGCCAAGATCTCGGGGCTGGACTAGTTCTCTTC.

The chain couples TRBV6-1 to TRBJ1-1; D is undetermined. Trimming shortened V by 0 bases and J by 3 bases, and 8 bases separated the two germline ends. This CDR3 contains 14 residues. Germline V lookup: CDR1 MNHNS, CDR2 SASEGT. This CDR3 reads CASSEAADYTEAFF. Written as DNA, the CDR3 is TGTGCCAGCAGTGAAGCGGCAGACTACACTGAAGCTTTCTTT.

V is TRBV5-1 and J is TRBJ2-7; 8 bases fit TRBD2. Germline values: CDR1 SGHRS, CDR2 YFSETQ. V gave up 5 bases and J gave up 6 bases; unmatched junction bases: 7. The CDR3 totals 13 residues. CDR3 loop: CASSGTRVSEQYF. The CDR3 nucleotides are TGCGCCAGCAGTGGGACTAGGGTATCCGAGCAGTACTTC. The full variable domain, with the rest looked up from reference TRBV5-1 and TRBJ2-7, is KAGVTQTPRYLIKTRGQQVTLSCSPISGHRSVSWYQQTPGQGLQFLFEYFSETQRNKGNFPGRFSGRQFSNSRSEMNVSTLELGDSALYLCASSGTRVSEQYFGPGTRLTVT.

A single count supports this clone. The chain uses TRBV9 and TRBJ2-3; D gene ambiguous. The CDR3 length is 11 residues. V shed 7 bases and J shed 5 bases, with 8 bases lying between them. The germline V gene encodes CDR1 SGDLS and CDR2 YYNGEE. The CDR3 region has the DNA TGTGCCAGCGCCCAACTAGATACGCAGTATTTT. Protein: CASAQLDTQYF.

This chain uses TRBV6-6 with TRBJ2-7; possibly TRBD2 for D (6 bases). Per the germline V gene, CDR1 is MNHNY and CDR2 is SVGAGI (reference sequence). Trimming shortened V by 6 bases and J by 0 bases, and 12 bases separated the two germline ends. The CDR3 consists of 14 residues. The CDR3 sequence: CASSGTSYSYEQYF. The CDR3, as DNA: TGTGCCAGCAGCGGGACTTCTTACTCCTACGAGCAGTACTTC.

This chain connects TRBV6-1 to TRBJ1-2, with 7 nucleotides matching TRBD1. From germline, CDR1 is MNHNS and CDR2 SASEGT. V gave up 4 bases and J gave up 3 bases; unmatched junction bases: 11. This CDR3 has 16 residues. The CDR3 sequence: CASSGRQGVPDYGYTF. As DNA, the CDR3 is TGTGCCAGCAGTGGGAGACAGGGTGTGCCCGACTATGGCTACACCTTC.

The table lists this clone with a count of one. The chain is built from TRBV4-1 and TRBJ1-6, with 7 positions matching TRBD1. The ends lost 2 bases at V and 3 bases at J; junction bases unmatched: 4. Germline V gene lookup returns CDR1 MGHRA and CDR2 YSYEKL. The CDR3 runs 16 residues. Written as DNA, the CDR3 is TGCGCCAGCAGCCAATCGCAGGGGGTCTATAATTCACCCCTCCACTTT. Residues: CASSQSQGVYNSPLHF.

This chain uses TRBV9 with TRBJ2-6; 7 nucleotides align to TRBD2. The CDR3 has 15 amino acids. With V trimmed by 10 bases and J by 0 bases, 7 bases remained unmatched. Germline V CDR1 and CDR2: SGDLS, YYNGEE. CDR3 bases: TGTGCCTCCGCGCTAGCGGACTCTGGGGCCAACGTCCTGACTTTC. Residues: CASALADSGANVLTF.

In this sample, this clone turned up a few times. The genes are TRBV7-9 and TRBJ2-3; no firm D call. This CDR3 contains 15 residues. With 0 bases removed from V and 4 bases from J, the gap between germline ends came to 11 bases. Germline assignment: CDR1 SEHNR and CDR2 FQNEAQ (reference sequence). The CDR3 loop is CASSLAYQTSDTQYF. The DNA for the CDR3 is TGTGCCAGCAGCTTAGCCTACCAGACTTCAGATACGCAGTATTTT.

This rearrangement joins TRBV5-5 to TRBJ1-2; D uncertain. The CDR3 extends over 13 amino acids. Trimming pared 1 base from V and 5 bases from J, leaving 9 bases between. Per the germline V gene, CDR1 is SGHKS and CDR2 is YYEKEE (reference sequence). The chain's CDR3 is CASSLPGPYGYTF. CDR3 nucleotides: TGTGCCAGCAGCTTGCCGGGTCCGTATGGCTACACCTTC. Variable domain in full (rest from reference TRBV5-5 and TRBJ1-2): DAGVTQSPTHLIKTRGQQVTLRCSPISGHKSVSWYQQVLGQGPQFIFQYYEKEERGRGNFPDRFSARQFPNYSSELNVNALLLGDSALYLCASSLPGPYGYTFGSGTRLTVV.

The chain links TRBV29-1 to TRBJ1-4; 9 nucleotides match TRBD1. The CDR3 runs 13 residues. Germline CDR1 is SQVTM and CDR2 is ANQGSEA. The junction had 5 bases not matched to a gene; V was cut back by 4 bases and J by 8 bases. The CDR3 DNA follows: TGCAGCGTTGGACGACAGGGGGAAGAAAAACTGTTTTTT. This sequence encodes CSVGRQGEEKLFF. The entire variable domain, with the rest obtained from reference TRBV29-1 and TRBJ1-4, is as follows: SAVISQKPSRDICQRGTSLTIQCQVDSQVTMMFWYRQQPGQSLTLIATANQGSEATYESGFVIDKFPISRPNLTFSTLTVSNMSPEDSSIYLCSVGRQGEEKLFFGSGTQLSVL.

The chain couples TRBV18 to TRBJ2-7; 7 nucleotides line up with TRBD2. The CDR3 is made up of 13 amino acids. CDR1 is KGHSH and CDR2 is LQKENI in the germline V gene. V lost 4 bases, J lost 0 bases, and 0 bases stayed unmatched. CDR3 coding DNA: TGTGCCAGCTCACGGGGGGGCTCCTACGAGCAGTACTTC. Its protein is CASSRGGSYEQYF.

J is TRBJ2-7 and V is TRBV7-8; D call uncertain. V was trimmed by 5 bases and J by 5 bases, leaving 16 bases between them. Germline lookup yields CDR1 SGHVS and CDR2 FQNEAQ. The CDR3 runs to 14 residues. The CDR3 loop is CASSADLRSHEQYF. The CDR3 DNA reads TGTGCCAGCAGCGCAGACTTGCGGTCCCACGAGCAGTACTTC.

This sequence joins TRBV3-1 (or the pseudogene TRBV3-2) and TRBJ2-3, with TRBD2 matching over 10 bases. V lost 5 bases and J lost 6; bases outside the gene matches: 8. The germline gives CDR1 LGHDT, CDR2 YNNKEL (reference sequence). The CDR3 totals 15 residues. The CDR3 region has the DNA TGTGCCAGCAGCTTCCGCGGGACTAGCGTGGATACGCAGTATTTT. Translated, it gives CASSFRGTSVDTQYF.

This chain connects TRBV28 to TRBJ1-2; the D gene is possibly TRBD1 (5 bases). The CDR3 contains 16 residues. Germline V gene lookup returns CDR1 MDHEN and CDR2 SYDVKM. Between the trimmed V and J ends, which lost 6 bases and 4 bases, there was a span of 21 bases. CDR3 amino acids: CASRPPRAGSIYGYTF. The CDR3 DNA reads TGTGCCAGCAGACCCCCTCGCGCAGGGTCGATCTATGGCTACACCTTC.

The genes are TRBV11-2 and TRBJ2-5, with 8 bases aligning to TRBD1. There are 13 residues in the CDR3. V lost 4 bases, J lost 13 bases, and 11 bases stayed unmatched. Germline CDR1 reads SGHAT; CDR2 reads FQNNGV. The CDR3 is CASSSDRAGPTYF. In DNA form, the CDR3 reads TGTGCCAGCAGCTCGGACAGGGCGGGCCCGACGTACTTC.

The CDR3 is CASPLDRADEKLFF. The CDR3 DNA sequence: TGTGCCAGCCCTCTGGACAGGGCCGATGAAAAACTGTTTTTT. The rearrangement joins TRBV7-3 to TRBJ1-4; 8 bases fit TRBD1. V was clipped by 8 bases and J by 6 bases; unmatched bases: 8. Germline-derived CDR1 and CDR2 are SGHTA and FQGTGA. This CDR3 is 14 amino acids long. The complete variable domain, with remaining parts taken from reference TRBV7-3 and TRBJ1-4, reads GAGVSQTPSNKVTEKGKYVELRCDPISGHTALYWYRQSLGQGPEFLIYFQGTGAADDSGLPNDRFFAVRPEGSVSTLKIQRTERGDSAVYLCASPLDRADEKLFFGSGTQLSVL.